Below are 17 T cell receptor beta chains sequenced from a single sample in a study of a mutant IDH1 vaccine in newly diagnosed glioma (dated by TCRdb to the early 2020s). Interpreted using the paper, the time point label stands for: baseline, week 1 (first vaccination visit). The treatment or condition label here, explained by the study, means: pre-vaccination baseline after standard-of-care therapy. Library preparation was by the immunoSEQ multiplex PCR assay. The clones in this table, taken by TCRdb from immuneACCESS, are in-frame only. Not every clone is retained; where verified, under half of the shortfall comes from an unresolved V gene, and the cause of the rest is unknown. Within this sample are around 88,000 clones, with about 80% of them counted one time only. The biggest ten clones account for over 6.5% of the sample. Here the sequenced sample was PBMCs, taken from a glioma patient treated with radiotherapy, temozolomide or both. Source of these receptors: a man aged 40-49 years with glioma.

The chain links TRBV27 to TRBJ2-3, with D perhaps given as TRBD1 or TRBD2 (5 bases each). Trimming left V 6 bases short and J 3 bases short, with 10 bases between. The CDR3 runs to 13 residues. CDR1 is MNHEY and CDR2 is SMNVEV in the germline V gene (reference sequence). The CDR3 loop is CASRGLATDTQYF. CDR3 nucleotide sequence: TGTGCCAGCAGGGGGCTAGCAACAGATACGCAGTATTTT.

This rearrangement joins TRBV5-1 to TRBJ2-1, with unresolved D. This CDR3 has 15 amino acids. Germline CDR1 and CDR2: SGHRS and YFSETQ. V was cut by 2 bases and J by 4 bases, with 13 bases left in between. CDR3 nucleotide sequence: TGCGCCAGCAGCTTCGGCAGCTTGGGGTACAATGAGCAGTTCTTC. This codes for CASSFGSLGYNEQFF.

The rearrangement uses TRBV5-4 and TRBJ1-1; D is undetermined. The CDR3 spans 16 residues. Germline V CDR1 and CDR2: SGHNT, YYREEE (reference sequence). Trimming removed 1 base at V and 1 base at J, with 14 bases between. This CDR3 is CASSLRLRVPNTEAFF. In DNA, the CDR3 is TGTGCCAGCAGCTTGAGGCTAAGGGTCCCGAACACTGAAGCTTTCTTT.

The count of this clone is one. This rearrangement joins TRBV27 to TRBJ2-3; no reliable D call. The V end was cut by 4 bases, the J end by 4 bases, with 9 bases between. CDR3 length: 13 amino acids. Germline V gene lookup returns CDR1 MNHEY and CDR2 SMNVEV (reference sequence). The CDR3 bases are TGTGCCAGCAGTTCCGGAGATTCAGATACGCAGTATTTT. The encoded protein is CASSSGDSDTQYF.

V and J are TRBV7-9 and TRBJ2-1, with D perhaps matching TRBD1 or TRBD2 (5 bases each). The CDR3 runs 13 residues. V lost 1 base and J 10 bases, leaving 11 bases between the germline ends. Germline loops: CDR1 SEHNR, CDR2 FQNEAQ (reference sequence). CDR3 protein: CASSLGLAGEQFF. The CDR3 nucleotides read TGTGCCAGCAGCTTAGGGCTAGCAGGGGAGCAGTTCTTC.

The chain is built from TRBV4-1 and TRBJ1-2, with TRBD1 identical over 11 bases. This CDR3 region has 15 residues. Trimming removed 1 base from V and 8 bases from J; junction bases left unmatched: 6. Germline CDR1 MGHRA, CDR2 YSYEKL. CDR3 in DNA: TGCGCCAGCAGCCAAGGGACAGGGGGCGCTAGGGGCTACACCTTC. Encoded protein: CASSQGTGGARGYTF.

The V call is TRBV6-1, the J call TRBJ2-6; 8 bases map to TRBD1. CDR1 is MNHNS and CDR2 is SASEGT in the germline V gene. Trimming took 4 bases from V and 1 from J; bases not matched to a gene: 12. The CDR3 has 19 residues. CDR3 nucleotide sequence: TGTGCCAGCAGTGGGGGACTGGACAGGGCCCTGTCTGGGGCCAACGTCCTGACTTTC. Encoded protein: CASSGGLDRALSGANVLTF.

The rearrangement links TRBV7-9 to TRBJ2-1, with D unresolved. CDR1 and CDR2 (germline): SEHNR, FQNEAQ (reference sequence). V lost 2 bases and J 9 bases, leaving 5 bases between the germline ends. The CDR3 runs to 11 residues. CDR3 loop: CASSLLGEQFF. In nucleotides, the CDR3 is TGTGCCAGCAGCTTATTAGGTGAGCAGTTCTTC.

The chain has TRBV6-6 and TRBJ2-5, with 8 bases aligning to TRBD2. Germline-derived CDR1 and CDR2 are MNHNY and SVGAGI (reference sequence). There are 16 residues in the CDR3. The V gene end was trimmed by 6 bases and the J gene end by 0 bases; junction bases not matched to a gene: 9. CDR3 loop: CASRTGTRRYQETQYF. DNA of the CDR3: TGTGCCAGCAGAACCGGGACTAGGCGGTACCAAGAGACCCAGTACTTC.

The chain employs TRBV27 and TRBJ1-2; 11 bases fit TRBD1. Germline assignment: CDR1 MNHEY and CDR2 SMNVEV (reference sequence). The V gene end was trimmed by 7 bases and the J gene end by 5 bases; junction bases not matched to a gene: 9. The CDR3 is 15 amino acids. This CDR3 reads CASTRDRGGTYGYTF. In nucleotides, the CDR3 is TGTGCCAGCACTCGGGACAGGGGGGGGACTTATGGCTACACCTTC.

The CDR3 reads CASGLSGRYEQYF. Here the CDR3 DNA reads TGTGCCAGCGGCCTAAGCGGCCGGTACGAGCAGTACTTC. This chain joins TRBV7-8 and TRBJ2-7, with D perhaps matching TRBD2 (5 bases). V lost 8 bases and J lost 4, with 15 bases in between. CDR1 is SGHVS and CDR2 is FQNEAQ in the germline V gene. This CDR3 has 13 residues.

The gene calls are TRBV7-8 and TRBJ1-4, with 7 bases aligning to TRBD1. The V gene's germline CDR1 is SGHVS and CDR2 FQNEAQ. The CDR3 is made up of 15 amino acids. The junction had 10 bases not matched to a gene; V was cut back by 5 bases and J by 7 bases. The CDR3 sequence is CASSPNSGGGEKLFF. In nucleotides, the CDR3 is TGTGCCAGCAGCCCAAATTCAGGGGGGGGTGAAAAACTGTTTTTT.

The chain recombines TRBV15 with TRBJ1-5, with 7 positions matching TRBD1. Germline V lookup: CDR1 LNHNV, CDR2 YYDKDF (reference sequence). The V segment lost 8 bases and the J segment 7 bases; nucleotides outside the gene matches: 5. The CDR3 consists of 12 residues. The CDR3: CATGTGDQPQHF. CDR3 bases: TGTGCCACCGGAACAGGGGACCAGCCCCAGCATTTT.

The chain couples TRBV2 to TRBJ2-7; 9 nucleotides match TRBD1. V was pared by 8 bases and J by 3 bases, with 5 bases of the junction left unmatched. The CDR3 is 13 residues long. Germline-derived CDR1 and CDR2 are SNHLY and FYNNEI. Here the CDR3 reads CASGGQGIYEQYF. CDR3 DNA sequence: TGTGCCAGCGGGGGACAGGGTATCTACGAGCAGTACTTC.

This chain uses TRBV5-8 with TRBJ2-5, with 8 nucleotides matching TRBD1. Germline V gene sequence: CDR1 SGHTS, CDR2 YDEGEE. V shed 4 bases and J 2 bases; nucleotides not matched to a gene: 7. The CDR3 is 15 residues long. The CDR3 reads CASSRGQGSQETQYF. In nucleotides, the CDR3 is TGTGCCAGCAGCCGTGGACAGGGTAGTCAAGAGACCCAGTACTTC.

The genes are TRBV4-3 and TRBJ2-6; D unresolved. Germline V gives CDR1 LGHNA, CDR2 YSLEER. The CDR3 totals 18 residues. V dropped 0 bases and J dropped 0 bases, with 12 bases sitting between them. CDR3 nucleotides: TGCGCCAGCAGCCAAGATCGGCAGTCCCACTCTGGGGCCAACGTCCTGACTTTC. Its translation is CASSQDRQSHSGANVLTF.

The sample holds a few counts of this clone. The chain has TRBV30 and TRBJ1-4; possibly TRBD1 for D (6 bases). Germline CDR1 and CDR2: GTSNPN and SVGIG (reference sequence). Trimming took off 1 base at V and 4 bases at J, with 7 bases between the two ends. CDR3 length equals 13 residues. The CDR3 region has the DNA TGTGCCTGGAGTGGACAGGTTAATGAAAAACTGTTTTTT. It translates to CAWSGQVNEKLFF.